This T cell receptor (beta chain) was recorded in a study of blood T cell repertoires in COVID-19. Study context: The analysed material was cDNA or gDNA that came from T cells, B-cell-depleted T cells, or PBMCs.

The V gene's germline CDR1 is SEHNR and CDR2 FQNEAQ (reference sequence). The ends were cut back, 5 bases at V and 8 bases at J, with 7 bases in the middle. There are 11 residues in the CDR3. Produced via immunoSEQ multiplex PCR; TCRdb's table is partial and in-frame only. The sample lists approximately 200,000 clones; around 79% were seen once. This TCR came from a man between 60 and 75 years old with active or convalescent COVID-19. Material: peripheral blood. This rearrangement joins TRBV7-9 to TRBJ2-4; the D gene is possibly TRBD2 (6 bases). Here the CDR3 DNA reads TGTGCCAGCAGCGGAGGGGACATTCAGTACTTC. Encoded protein: CASSGGDIQYF.